The present entry profiles one T cell receptor (beta chain) with its context. It lacks a known antigen. No base qualities exist here, and no much larger clone lies one base off it. This sample stems from a study of OX40 agonist ivuxolimab in advanced cancers. Describing the broader study: Ivuxolimab was a fully human IgG2 agonistic monoclonal antibody targeting the costimulatory receptor OX40 (CD134). Intravenous ivuxolimab was administered to patients every 2 weeks at six dose levels: 0.01, 0.1, 0.3, 1.5, 3 and 10 mg/kg. Among the 52 dose-escalation patients, about 20 had hepatocellular carcinoma, roughly 15 melanoma, 9 renal cell carcinoma and 9 head and neck cancer. In the dose-escalation cohort, around four fifths of patients were male, and the mean age was approximately 55 years, with a range of about 23 to 90. Patients were allowed to have had prior anti-PD-1, anti-PD-L1 or anti-CTLA-4 therapy, and 30% to 40% of the dose-escalation patients had been treated with checkpoint inhibitors. Partial responses occurred in three dose-escalation patients, of whom one had hepatocellular carcinoma and two had cutaneous melanoma. The point of sequencing TCRbeta in the periphery was to test whether ivuxolimab changed TCR sequence diversity and drove clonal T-cell expansion. The paper reports the monotherapy dose-escalation portion (N = 52 patients) of the phase I ivuxolimab trial.

Genomic DNA was extracted from sorted cells for sequencing of the TCRbeta CDR3 region. The immunoSEQ Assay was used for sequencing of TCRbeta CDR3 regions. Imported from immuneACCESS, the table was reduced by TCRdb to in-frame sequences with V and J called. These copies leave out some clones; in studies compared against another copy, an unresolved V gene accounts for under half, and the cause of the remainder is not known. This sample holds about 79,000 clones; about 90% were observed only once. The ten largest clones add up to approximately 0.5% of the sample. The trim is 2 bases for V and 0 bases for J, with a gap of 14 bases between the germline ends. From the germline V gene, CDR1 is MGHDK and CDR2 is SYGVNS. CDR3 length: 16 amino acids, cysteine to phenylalanine. Here the CDR3 DNA is all that survives: 48 bases in frame from base 1. The trial excluded patients who had a history of autoimmune disease or who were on systemic immunosuppression. Peripheral blood for TCR sequencing was collected from all dose cohorts at baseline, on cycle 4 day 1, and on cycle 7 day 1. The samples were drawn from a first-in-human, open-label, multicenter phase I dose-escalation trial of ivuxolimab. Adults with locally advanced or metastatic melanoma, renal cell, hepatocellular, or head and neck squamous cell carcinoma were enrolled in the trial. CD4+ and CD8+ T cells were sorted separately from peripheral blood before TCR sequencing.

The paper as a whole reports these results and caveats: Low levels of normalized T-cell clonal expansion were also seen in some nonresponding patients. In the 0.1-3.0 mg/kg groups, partial responders had among the lowest normalized peripheral clonal expansion, particularly in CD8+ T cells. Antigen specificity was not determined for the clonally expanded peripheral T cells. Clonal expansion of both CD4+ and CD8+ blood T cells was observed from baseline to week 6 at doses 0.1 to 3.0 mg/kg. After ivuxolimab, more expanded clones were found on average in CD8+ T cells than in CD4+ T cells.

This specimen was CD4+ or CD8+ T cells sorted from blood, taken in a trial of the OX40 agonist ivuxolimab. The chain is made from TRBV25-1 and TRBJ2-7, and possibly TRBD1, on 6 matching bases. This clonotype was obtained from an adult with an advanced solid tumor such as melanoma, head and neck, liver or kidney cancer. CDR3 sequence: CASSEGFGDTSYEQYF. The DNA reads TGTGCCAGCAGTGAAGGGTTTGGGGACACCTCCTACGAGCAGTACTTC.